This T cell receptor (beta chain) was obtained from a study of PD-1 blockade in classical Hodgkin lymphoma. Time point noted: cycle 4 day 1 (C4D1), after about 6 weeks of nivolumab. All trial patients relapsed after autologous stem cell transplantation. There are 16 residues in the CDR3. Sequencing was performed with immunoSEQ multiplex PCR; in TCRdb, only in-frame clones are kept and a portion is missing. The sample holds approximately 45,000 clones, 66% seen once. The receptor's source is a human donor with classical Hodgkin lymphoma. This specimen was peripheral blood mononuclear cells (PBMCs), taken before the fourth cycle of nivolumab. This sequence joins TRBV12-1 and TRBJ2-3; the table's TRBD2 call for D was not verified on the DNA. TRBV12-1 is reported as a pseudogene. CDR3 loop: CASSFERGGDTDTQYF. The CDR3 DNA sequence: TGTGCCAGCAGTTTTGAGCGGGGGGGAGACACAGATACGCAGTATTTT.